This T cell receptor beta chain was sequenced during a study of early T cells in non-severe SARS-CoV-2 infection. Study context: Sequencing of bulk RNA from unsorted whole blood was done, without chain pairing.

Germline V CDR1 and CDR2: DFQATT, SNEGSKA (reference sequence). After removal of 2 bases from V and 1 base from J, the junction contained 5 bases not matched to a gene. The CDR3 is made up of 16 amino acids. TCRdb reanalysed the 5' RACE reads using MiXCR and keeps one entry per CDR3 protein. The table lists around 50,000 distinct CDR3 sequences, about 4% of them singletons. General study results and limits: Clonotype matching in VDJdb favored anti-spike CD8 responses and did not capture private and CD4 specificities.

This clonotype was counted at least ten times. What it recognizes is unknown. The chain links TRBV20-1 to TRBJ2-1; 10 nucleotides match TRBD2. The clonotype was recovered from an adult who was a healthcare worker with PCR-confirmed SARS-CoV-2 infection or an uninfected control (not recorded which). What was sequenced was whole blood. In nucleotides, the CDR3 is TGCAGTGCTAGAAGCCTAGCGGGAGTTTCCTACAATGAGCAGTTCTTC. This sequence encodes CSARSLAGVSYNEQFF.